This T cell receptor (beta chain) was retrieved from a study of human T cells and chemical hapten exposure. Overall study: Read at 6 days, the patch tests placed 0.01% DPC on the upper back.

TCRdb called the RACE reads again in MiXCR, with one record for every CDR3 protein. The sample lists 89,000 or so distinct CDR3 sequences, 7.5% to 9.5% occurring once. Study-wide results and caveats: Large CDR3 similarity clusters arose significantly more often from expanded TCRs than from controls.

Germline values: CDR1 SQVTM, CDR2 ANQGSEA. This CDR3 has 13 residues. The V gene lost 7 bases and the J gene lost 10 bases, with 20 bases spanning the gap. Time point in this sample: pre-sensitization, week 0. Stated treatment: therapeutic diphenylcyclopropenone sensitization with weekly scalp DPC. Unfractionated whole blood was the source of the extracted total RNA. This clonotype showed up just a few times. As yet, its antigen is unknown. This rearrangement joins TRBV29-1 to TRBJ2-1; D perhaps matches TRBD2 (5 bases). Sequenced here: whole blood, sampled in connection with sensitization to the hapten diphenylcyclopropenone (DPC). This sequence was found in a man aged 35 to 55 with alopecia areata. Some clones in this sample may be carry-over from other donors' samples. The CDR3 bases are TGCAGCGCCGCAGGTCTAGCCCGGATAGAGCAGTTCTTC. This codes for CSAAGLARIEQFF.